What follows are 32 T cell receptor beta chains derived from one specimen sequenced in a study of spatial heterogeneity in lung cancer. Broader study findings: Within tumors, counts of expanded alpha and beta TCRs tracked tumor mutation counts.

The time point here: sample taken at primary tumor resection. Their target antigens are unknown. TCRdb ran MiXCR on the 5' RACE reads and lists one entry per CDR3 protein. The repertoire holds about 30,000 distinct CDR3 sequences, with roughly 6.6% as singletons. This material consisted of lung tumor tissue, taken at surgery. The receptors originated from a male donor with early-stage non-small cell lung cancer.

This clonotype was seen ten or more times. The J gene is TRBJ2-7, the V gene TRBV18, with 7 bases matching TRBD1. CDR1 is KGHSH, CDR2 LQKENI, per germline. This CDR3 contains 14 residues. The trim removed 4 bases at V and 4 bases at J, leaving 7 bases unmatched. The CDR3 sequence is CASSRSGDRYEQYF. The CDR3 DNA sequence: TGTGCCAGCTCACGGTCCGGGGACAGATACGAGCAGTACTTC.

This clonotype was counted at least ten times. The chain links TRBV7-8 to TRBJ2-7; no clear D gene. The CDR3 has 14 amino acids. Germline-derived CDR1 and CDR2 are SGHVS and FQNEAQ. V was shortened by 1 base and J by 1 base, with 8 bases between the two germline ends. The CDR3 spells CASSLDPMSYEQYF. CDR3 nucleotide sequence: TGTGCCAGCAGCTTAGACCCGATGTCCTACGAGCAGTACTTC.

Regarding this clonotype: A junction boundary mismatches the germline segment, possibly from a read error. The V call is TRBV5-4, the J call TRBJ2-3; 7 bases map to TRBD1. Per germline, CDR1 SGHNT and CDR2 YYREEE (reference sequence). The CDR3 is 15 residues long. The CDR3, as DNA: TGTGCCAGCAGCCGGGGCAGGGGGAACGCAGATACGCAGTACTTT. Its translation is CASSRGRGNADTQYF.

This clonotype was picked up a small number of times. CDR3 residues: CASSAGQGAYEQYF. The DNA for the CDR3 is TGTGCCAGCAGTGCGGGACAGGGGGCCTACGAGCAGTACTTC. The chain links TRBV27 to TRBJ2-7, with 11 bases that match TRBD1. This CDR3 contains 14 residues. Germline CDR1 and CDR2: MNHEY and SMNVEV (reference sequence). Germline trimming cut 5 bases from V and 2 bases from J; bases unmatched to any gene: 2.

This clonotype is categorized as medium-sized. This chain joins TRBV6-5 and TRBJ1-1, with 10 bases that match TRBD1. The CDR3 is 13 amino acids. Germline lookup yields CDR1 MNHEY and CDR2 SVGAGI. J lost 8 bases, V lost 6 bases, and 6 bases had no gene match. The CDR3 nucleotides read TGTGCCAGCAGGGGACAGGGGAAGGGAGAAGCTTTCTTT. This gives the protein CASRGQGKGEAFF.

The chain uses TRBV19 and TRBJ2-7; 7 nucleotides agree with TRBD1. CDR3 size: 13 residues. The V gene end was trimmed by 9 bases and the J gene end by 6 bases; junction bases not matched to a gene: 11. Looked up from germline, CDR1 is LNHDA and CDR2 is SQIVND (reference sequence). The CDR3 sequence: CASNSRPGGEQYF. CDR3 DNA: TGTGCCAGCAACTCGCGACCAGGGGGCGAGCAGTACTTC.

By sample fraction, this clonotype is medium-sized. V is TRBV4-1 and J is TRBJ1-4, with D perhaps matching TRBD1 (6 bases). Germline V CDR1 and CDR2: MGHRA, YSYEKL. This CDR3 is 14 amino acids long. The V end was cut by 0 bases, the J end by 14 bases, with 16 bases between. CDR3 loop: CASSQEWTDNHLFF. CDR3 in DNA: TGCGCCAGCAGCCAAGAATGGACAGATAATCACCTGTTTTTT.

On this clonotype: It may be a read error: a sequence one base away is much more abundant. This chain uses TRBV7-9 with TRBJ1-5, with 7 nucleotides matching TRBD1. This CDR3 region has 15 residues. V trimming: 1 base; J trimming: 5 bases; junction bases outside the gene matches: 5. From germline, CDR1 is SEHNR and CDR2 FQNEAQ (reference sequence). For the CDR3, the DNA is TGTGCCAGCAGCTTAGGAAGGGACAGCTATCAGCCCCAGCATTTT. This encodes CASSLGRDSYQPQHF.

The chain combines TRBV6-5 with TRBJ1-2, with a weak D call TRBD1 (5 bases). The germline V and J ends were trimmed by 8 bases and 4 bases, with 11 bases remaining between them. This CDR3 is 12 amino acids long. Germline lookup yields CDR1 MNHEY and CDR2 SVGAGI. CDR3 nucleotides: TGTGCCAGCCGGACTGGGGGCTATGGCTACACCTTC. It yields the protein CASRTGGYGYTF.

This clonotype was recorded at least ten times. The chain is built from TRBV2 and TRBJ1-1, with a weak D call TRBD1 (5 bases). This CDR3 has 12 amino acids. The V gene's germline CDR1 is SNHLY and CDR2 FYNNEI. V gave up 6 bases and J gave up 9 bases, with 14 bases separating them. As DNA, the CDR3 is TGTGCCAGCAGCGGTGGGGGGTTTCAAGCTTTCTTT. Protein sequence: CASSGGGFQAFF.

Ten or more counts support this clonotype. V usage is TRBV20-1 and J usage is TRBJ2-3; D may match TRBD1 or TRBD2 (5 bases each). The germline gives CDR1 DFQATT, CDR2 SNEGSKA (reference sequence). CDR3 size: 16 residues. With 6 bases removed from V and 1 base from J, the gap between germline ends came to 20 bases. The CDR3: CSAAGTQAARTDTQYF. The CDR3 DNA reads as TGCAGTGCCGCCGGGACGCAGGCAGCTCGCACAGATACGCAGTATTTT.

This clonotype turned up a few times. The J gene is TRBJ2-3, the V gene TRBV7-9, with TRBD2 identical over 13 bases. Trimming cost V 6 bases and J 2 bases; bases outside gene matches: 11. The CDR3 contains 18 residues. Per the germline V gene, CDR1 is SEHNR and CDR2 is FQNEAQ (reference sequence). CDR3 in DNA: TGTGCCAGCAGTTCTCGGACTAGCGGGGGCGCATCCACAGATACGCAGTATTTT. This codes for CASSSRTSGGASTDTQYF. Supplemented by reference TRBV7-9 and TRBJ2-3, the full variable domain reads DTGVSQNPRHKITKRGQNVTFRCDPISEHNRLYWYRQTLGQGPEFLTYFQNEAQLEKSRLLSDRFSAERPKGSFSTLEIQRTEQGDSAMYLCASSSRTSGGASTDTQYFGPGTRLTVL.

This clonotype has at least ten counts. The V and J genes are TRBV6-2 or TRBV6-3 and TRBJ1-2, with TRBD1 matching 7 bases. V lost 7 bases to trimming and J lost 2 bases; unmatched junction nucleotides: 7. Germline-derived CDR1 and CDR2 are MNHEY and SVGEGT. This CDR3 contains 14 residues. CDR3 loop: CASTEQGRNYGYTF. DNA of the CDR3: TGTGCCAGCACCGAACAGGGGAGGAACTATGGCTACACCTTC.

This clonotype was detected only a few times. The chain employs TRBV6-6 and TRBJ2-3, with 8 bases that match TRBD1. The germline CDR1 and CDR2 sequences are MNHNY and SVGAGI (reference sequence). V dropped 7 bases and J dropped 3; count of bases not matched to a gene: 9. The CDR3 runs to 15 residues. DNA for the CDR3: TGTGCCAGCAATCTACGGACAGGGAGGACAGATACGCAGTATTTT. Translation gives CASNLRTGRTDTQYF.

This clonotype has a handful of counts. This chain links TRBV20-1 with TRBJ1-1; D gene ambiguous. V lost 6 bases and J lost 0, with 11 bases in between. Germline assignment: CDR1 DFQATT and CDR2 SNEGSKA (reference sequence). This CDR3 is built from 13 residues. The DNA for the CDR3 is TGCAGTGCAACTACAGATTTGAACACTGAAGCTTTCTTT. Residues: CSATTDLNTEAFF.

This clonotype has at least ten counts. This chain connects TRBV18 to TRBJ2-1; 13 bases align to TRBD2. This CDR3 has 16 amino acids. CDR1 and CDR2 from the germline V gene are KGHSH and LQKENI. With 2 bases clipped from V and 5 bases from J, the junction kept 3 bases outside the gene matches. The CDR3, as DNA: TGTGCCAGCTCACCAGTACTAGCGGGGGGGAACAATGAGCAGTTCTTC. Protein sequence: CASSPVLAGGNNEQFF.

This clonotype showed up many times. The chain links TRBV6-6 to TRBJ1-1; a possible D gene is TRBD1 (6 bases). Germline CDR1 reads MNHNY; CDR2 reads SVGAGI (reference sequence). CDR3 size: 13 residues. V was trimmed by 2 bases and J by 4 bases, leaving 8 bases between them. The CDR3 coding sequence is TGTGCCAGCAGTTACAGAGGGGGCACTGAAGCTTTCTTT. Encoded protein: CASSYRGGTEAFF.

At least ten counts were recorded for this clonotype. This chain uses TRBV27 with TRBJ2-6; 11 bases match TRBD1. Per the germline V gene, CDR1 is MNHEY and CDR2 is SMNVEV (reference sequence). The CDR3 extends over 19 amino acids. Losses at the gene ends were 0 bases for V and 1 base for J; bases not matched to a gene: 5. CDR3: CASSLSPGQGVSGANVLTF. The CDR3 nucleotides are TGTGCCAGCAGTTTATCACCGGGACAGGGGGTTTCTGGGGCCAACGTCCTGACTTTC.

This clonotype was seen ten or more times. The V and J genes are TRBV6-5 and TRBJ2-1, with 7 bases aligning to TRBD2. This CDR3 contains 15 residues. The ends lost 2 bases at V and 10 bases at J; junction bases unmatched: 11. CDR1 and CDR2 from the germline V gene are MNHEY and SVGAGI. This CDR3 reads CASSYRGAGLEEQFF. The CDR3 DNA is TGTGCCAGCAGTTACCGGGGAGCGGGGCTCGAAGAGCAGTTCTTC.

The sample holds a few counts of this clonotype. This chain connects TRBV20-1 to TRBJ1-1; no clear D gene. Germline assignment: CDR1 DFQATT and CDR2 SNEGSKA (reference sequence). This CDR3 has 15 residues. The germline V and J ends were trimmed by 3 bases and 0 bases, with 14 bases remaining between them. The DNA of the CDR3 is TGCAGTGCTAGGCGGTTAGCAGCTATGAACACTGAAGCTTTCTTT. Amino acids: CSARRLAAMNTEAFF.

This clonotype was counted between two and nine times. The J gene is TRBJ2-2, the V gene TRBV7-6, with 7 bases identical to TRBD2. Germline lookup yields CDR1 SGHVS and CDR2 FNYEAQ. V shed 7 bases, J shed 6 bases, and the junction held 5 bases outside the gene matches. The CDR3 sequence is 13 residues long. This chain's CDR3 is CASNGGGAGELFF. In nucleotides, the CDR3 is TGTGCCAGCAACGGGGGAGGGGCCGGGGAGCTGTTTTTT.

This clonotype was detected only a few times. The V call is TRBV6-1, the J call TRBJ2-3; D call uncertain. Germline values: CDR1 MNHNS, CDR2 SASEGT. Trimming removed 0 bases at V and 2 bases at J, with 12 bases between. The CDR3 runs 16 residues. The CDR3 region has the DNA TGTGCCAGCAGTGAAGCTCTGGGTTGGGTCACAGATACGCAGTATTTT. Translating gives CASSEALGWVTDTQYF.

This clonotype was counted many times. The V gene is TRBV29-1, the J gene TRBJ2-3, with 8 positions matching TRBD2. V shed 3 bases and J 1 base; nucleotides not matched to a gene: 9. CDR3 length: 16 residues. Germline V gene lookup returns CDR1 SQVTM and CDR2 ANQGSEA. CDR3 sequence reads: CSVDGGASRGTDTQYF. The CDR3 DNA follows: TGCAGCGTTGACGGGGGGGCGAGCCGGGGCACAGATACGCAGTATTTT.

This sequence joins TRBV20-1 and TRBJ2-2; the D is unclear. Germline CDR1 DFQATT, CDR2 SNEGSKA (reference sequence). The ends were cut back, 3 bases at V and 2 bases at J, with 10 bases in the middle. The CDR3 consists of 14 residues. The CDR3 sequence: CSARALGNTGELFF. The CDR3 DNA reads TGCAGTGCTAGGGCACTCGGTAACACCGGGGAGCTGTTTTTT.

The V and J genes are TRBV7-8 and TRBJ2-5; 7 bases agree with TRBD1. This CDR3 comprises 14 residues. Unmatched junction bases numbered 4, after V lost 5 bases and J lost 1 base. CDR1 and CDR2 from the germline V gene are SGHVS and FQNEAQ. The CDR3 DNA is TGTGCCAGCAGCCTCGGGACAGCCCAAGAGACCCAGTACTTC. This gives the protein CASSLGTAQETQYF.

The table lists this clonotype with many counts. This chain connects TRBV10-3 to TRBJ2-1, with 7 positions matching TRBD1. Germline V lookup: CDR1 ENHRY, CDR2 SYGVKD. The CDR3 sequence is 16 residues long. V was pared by 0 bases and J by 0 bases, with 2 bases of the junction left unmatched. CDR3 coding DNA: TGTGCCATCAGTGAGTCGGGACAGAGCTCCTACAATGAGCAGTTCTTC. Its translation: CAISESGQSSYNEQFF.

This clonotype showed up many times. The chain carries TRBV11-2 and TRBJ2-3, with D perhaps TRBD1 (5 bases). Germline V gene lookup returns CDR1 SGHAT and CDR2 FQNNGV. The CDR3 totals 14 residues. With 5 bases removed from V and 2 bases from J, the gap between germline ends came to 11 bases. The CDR3 sequence: CASSTSTATDTQYF. The CDR3 nucleotides are TGTGCCAGCAGCACTTCGACAGCCACAGATACGCAGTATTTT.

The table lists this clonotype with many counts. This sequence joins TRBV5-1 and TRBJ2-3; D tentatively fits TRBD1 or TRBD2 (5 bases each). Germline V gives CDR1 SGHRS, CDR2 YFSETQ. V dropped 3 bases and J dropped 1 base, with 15 bases sitting between them. The CDR3 loop spans 16 amino acids. In DNA form, the CDR3 reads TGCGCCAGCAGCTCAGGGAGTTGGGGAGGCACAGATACGCAGTATTTT. This encodes CASSSGSWGGTDTQYF.

The sample holds many counts of this clonotype. The V call is TRBV28, the J call TRBJ1-1; possible D gene TRBD1, 6 bases. Germline loops: CDR1 MDHEN, CDR2 SYDVKM. The CDR3 is 13 amino acids. V shed 10 bases and J shed 1 base, with 13 bases lying between them. The CDR3 DNA follows: TGTGCCATCCAGGGGTTTAGGAACACTGAAGCTTTCTTT. This gives the protein CAIQGFRNTEAFF.

Only a few counts were recorded for this clonotype. The rearrangement uses TRBV6-2 or TRBV6-3 and TRBJ2-3, with a tentative D call TRBD2 (6 bases). The CDR3 consists of 15 residues. In germline, CDR1 is MNHEY, CDR2 SVGEGT. Deletions cut 2 bases from V and 2 bases from J, with 11 bases between. Here the CDR3 DNA reads TGTGCCAGCAGTTACGGAGCGGGTCCCACAGATACGCAGTATTTT. Amino acid sequence: CASSYGAGPTDTQYF.

In regard to this clonotype: This may come from a read error, since a much larger clone is one base off. The chain uses TRBV7-9 and TRBJ1-1, with a tentative D call TRBD1 (6 bases). CDR1 and CDR2 (germline): SEHNR, FQNEAQ (reference sequence). Trimming took 10 bases from V and 2 from J, leaving 14 bases between them. The CDR3 is 13 residues long. CDR3 sequence (DNA): TGTGCCAACAGTCAGGGGAGTAACACTGAAGCTTTCTTT. This gives the protein CANSQGSNTEAFF. The whole variable domain, filled in from reference TRBV7-9 and TRBJ1-1, reads DTGVSQNPRHKITKRGQNVTFRCDPISEHNRLYWYRQTLGQGPEFLTYFQNEAQLEKSRLLSDRFSAERPKGSFSTLEIQRTEQGDSAMYLCANSQGSNTEAFFGQGTRLTVV.

This clonotype was picked up a small number of times. The chain combines TRBV4-1 with TRBJ2-7; no definite D call. The CDR3 is 15 amino acids. CDR1 MGHRA and CDR2 YSYEKL come from the germline V gene. With 0 bases removed from V and 0 bases from J, the gap between germline ends came to 9 bases. The CDR3: CASSQESFSSYEQYF. CDR3 nucleotides: TGCGCCAGCAGCCAAGAAAGCTTTAGCTCCTACGAGCAGTACTTC.